This TCR beta chain was sequenced for a study of CD8 T cells in Susac syndrome. On the study more broadly: When their blood was taken, the Susac syndrome patients had either not yet had any therapy, were taking corticosteroids, or were taking intravenous immunoglobulin alone.

General study findings and limits: There were 15 to 20 Susac-specific public clones in total CD8+ repertoires and a few in CD8+ TEMRA repertoires.

As concerns this clonotype: Antigen: not known.

Trimming removed 3 bases at V and 8 bases at J, with 11 bases between. From germline, CDR1 is SQVTM and CDR2 ANQGSEA. This CDR3 has 12 amino acids. The authors negatively isolated CD8+ and CD4+ T cells and FACS-enriched TEMRA cells. Roughly 0.5 to 1 ug RNA was reverse transcribed with random hexamers. Amplification of TCR beta CDR3 used immunoSEQ multiplex PCR across 54 Vbeta and 13 Jbeta. TCRdb re-called the immunoSEQ multiplex PCR reads through MiXCR, storing one row per CDR3 protein. Among about 100,000 distinct CDR3 sequences listed, 95% were seen once. The J gene is TRBJ2-1, the V gene TRBV29-1; the D is unclear. This receptor was identified in a human donor with Susac syndrome. The sequenced sample was CD8+ T cells from PBMCs. Written as DNA, the CDR3 is TGCAGCGTTGATGCCCTGCGAGATGAGCAGTTCTTC. Protein sequence: CSVDALRDEQFF.